This TCR beta chain was observed in a study of cytomegalovirus exposure and HLA in healthy donors. On this clone: Its specificity is not known.

General study results and limits: An Asian-associated ancestry cluster reportedly showed fewer N-insertions than the roughly 700-donor mean in a later analysis. Donor immune exposure was known only as CMV serostatus.

The PCR contained 60 Vbeta and 13 Jbeta primers. Measured with immunoSEQ multiplex PCR; TCRdb has only the in-frame clones, and not every one. The sample totals 130,000 or so clones. Per the germline V gene, CDR1 is SGHTA and CDR2 is FQGNSA. The CDR3 is made up of 16 amino acids. V gave up 1 base and J gave up 5 bases; unmatched junction bases: 3. Among the donors, all were healthy bone marrow donors. The study sampled nominally healthy donors, though unrecorded immune exposures were likely. This sequence joins TRBV7-2 and TRBJ2-1; 12 bases align to TRBD2. Sequenced material: PBMCs. The receptor's source is a woman in her sixties in good health and CMV-seronegative. The CDR3 loop reads CASSLDGLAGNNEQFF. The CDR3, as DNA: TGTGCCAGCAGCTTAGACGGACTAGCGGGGAACAATGAGCAGTTCTTC. Complete variable domain (other parts from reference TRBV7-2 and TRBJ2-1): GAGVSQSPSNKVTEKGKDVELRCDPISGHTALYWYRQSLGQGLEFLIYFQGNSAPDKSGLPSDRFSAERTGGSVSTLTIQRTQQEDSAVYLCASSLDGLAGNNEQFFGPGTRLTVL.